The clone carrying this T cell receptor (beta chain) was detected only a few times. Its antigen is undetermined. These data originate in a study of PD-L1 blockade in urothelial cancer. Study-level information: A median blood sample held about 150,000 T cells and approximately 83,000 unique TCRs. Study observations and caveats: Prediction of better survival came from below-median pretreatment blood TCR clonality.

The protocol was immunoSEQ multiplex PCR, while the TCRdb copy is restricted to in-frame clones and leaves out a portion. The sample contains tens of thousands of clones, 65% to 85% of which appear only once. The CDR3 sequence is 15 residues long. V dropped 3 bases and J dropped 5; count of bases not matched to a gene: 5. Germline CDR1 and CDR2: LGHNA and YNFKEQ. Time point of the sample: peripheral blood 6 weeks after treatment start. A total of 1 to 8 samples per patient were collected pretreatment and on-treatment. The receptor was isolated from a man in his 70s with urothelial cancer. This sequence joins TRBV4-2 and TRBJ2-7; 12 bases match TRBD1. The sequenced sample was PBMCs, obtained around atezolizumab (anti-PD-L1) treatment. The CDR3, as DNA: TGTGCCAGCAGCCAGGGACAGGGGGCGCCCCACGAGCAGTACTTC. Translating it yields CASSQGQGAPHEQYF.